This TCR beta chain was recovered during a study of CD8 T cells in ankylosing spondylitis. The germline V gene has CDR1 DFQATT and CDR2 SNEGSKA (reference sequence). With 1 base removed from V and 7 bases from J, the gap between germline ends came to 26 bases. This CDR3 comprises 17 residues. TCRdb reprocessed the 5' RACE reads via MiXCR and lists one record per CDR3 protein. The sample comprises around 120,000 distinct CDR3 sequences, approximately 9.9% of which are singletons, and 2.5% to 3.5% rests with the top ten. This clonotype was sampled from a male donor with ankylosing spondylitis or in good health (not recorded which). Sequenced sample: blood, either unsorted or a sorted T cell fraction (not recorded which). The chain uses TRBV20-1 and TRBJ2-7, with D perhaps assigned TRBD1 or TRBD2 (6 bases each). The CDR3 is CSARAPTGGGTLDEQYF. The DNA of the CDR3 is TGCAGTGCTAGAGCCCCCACCGGGGGCGGCACACTGGATGAGCAGTACTTC.